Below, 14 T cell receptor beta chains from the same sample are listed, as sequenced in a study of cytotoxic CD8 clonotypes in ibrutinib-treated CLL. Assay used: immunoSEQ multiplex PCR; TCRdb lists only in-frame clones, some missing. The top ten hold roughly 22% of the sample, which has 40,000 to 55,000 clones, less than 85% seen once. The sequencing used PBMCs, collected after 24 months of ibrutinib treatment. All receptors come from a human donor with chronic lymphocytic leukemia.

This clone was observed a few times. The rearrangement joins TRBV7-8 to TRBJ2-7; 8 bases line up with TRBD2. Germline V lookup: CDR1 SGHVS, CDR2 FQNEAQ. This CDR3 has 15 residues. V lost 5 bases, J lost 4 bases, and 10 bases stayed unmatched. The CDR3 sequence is CASSVQTSEPYEQYF. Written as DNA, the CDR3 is TGTGCCAGCAGCGTCCAGACTAGCGAACCTTACGAGCAGTACTTC.

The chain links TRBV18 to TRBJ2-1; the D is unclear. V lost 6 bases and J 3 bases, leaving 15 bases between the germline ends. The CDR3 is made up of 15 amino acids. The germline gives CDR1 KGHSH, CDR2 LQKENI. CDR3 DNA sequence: TGTGCCAGCTCTCGATACGGCGGTGTCTACAATGAGCAGTTCTTC. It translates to CASSRYGGVYNEQFF.

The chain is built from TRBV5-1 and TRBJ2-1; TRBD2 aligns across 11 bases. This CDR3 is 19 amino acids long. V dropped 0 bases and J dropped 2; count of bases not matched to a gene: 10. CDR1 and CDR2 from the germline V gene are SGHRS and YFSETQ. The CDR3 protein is CASSLGVGTSGSPYNEQFF. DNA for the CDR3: TGCGCCAGCAGCTTGGGGGTGGGGACTAGCGGATCCCCCTACAATGAGCAGTTCTTC.

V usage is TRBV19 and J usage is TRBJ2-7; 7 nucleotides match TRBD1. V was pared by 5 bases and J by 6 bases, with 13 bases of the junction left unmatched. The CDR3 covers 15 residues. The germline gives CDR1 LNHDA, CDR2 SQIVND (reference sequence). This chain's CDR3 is CASSVAGTGAGEQYF. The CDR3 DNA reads TGTGCCAGTAGTGTAGCAGGAACAGGGGCGGGCGAGCAGTACTTC.

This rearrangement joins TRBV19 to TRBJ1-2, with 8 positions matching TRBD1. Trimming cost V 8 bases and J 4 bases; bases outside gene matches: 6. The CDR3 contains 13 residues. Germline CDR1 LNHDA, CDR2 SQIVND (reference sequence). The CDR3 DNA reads TGTGCCAGTGGGACAGGTCCATCCTATGGCTACACCTTC. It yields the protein CASGTGPSYGYTF.

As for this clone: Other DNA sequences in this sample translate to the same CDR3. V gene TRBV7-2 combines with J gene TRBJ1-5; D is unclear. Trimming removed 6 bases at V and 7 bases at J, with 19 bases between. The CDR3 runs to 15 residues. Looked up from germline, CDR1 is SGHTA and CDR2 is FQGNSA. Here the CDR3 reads CASSGRARTGQPQHF. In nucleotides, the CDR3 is TGTGCCAGCAGTGGGAGGGCACGGACCGGGCAGCCCCAGCATTTT.

CDR3 sequence: CASSLGSSYEQYF. Written as DNA, the CDR3 is TGTGCCAGCAGCTTAGGCTCCTCCTACGAGCAGTACTTC. The V call is TRBV11-2, the J call TRBJ2-7; unclear D gene. Germline-derived CDR1 and CDR2 are SGHAT and FQNNGV. The CDR3 has 13 residues. V was trimmed by 1 base and J by 0 bases, leaving 4 bases between them. Based on the CDR3 plus reference TRBV11-2 and TRBJ2-7, the full variable domain is EAGVAQSPRYKIIEKRQSVAFWCNPISGHATLYWYQQILGQGPKLLIQFQNNGVVDDSQLPKDRFSAERLKGVDSTLKIQPAKLEDSAVYLCASSLGSSYEQYFGPGTRLTVT.

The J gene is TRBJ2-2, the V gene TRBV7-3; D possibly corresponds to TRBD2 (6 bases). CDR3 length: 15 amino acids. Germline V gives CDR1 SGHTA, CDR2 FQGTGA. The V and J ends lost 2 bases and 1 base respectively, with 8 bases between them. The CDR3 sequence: CASSLGGVNTGELFF. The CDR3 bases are TGTGCCAGCAGCTTAGGAGGGGTGAACACCGGGGAGCTGTTTTTT. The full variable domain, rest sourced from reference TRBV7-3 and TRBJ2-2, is GAGVSQTPSNKVTEKGKYVELRCDPISGHTALYWYRQSLGQGPEFLIYFQGTGAADDSGLPNDRFFAVRPEGSVSTLKIQRTERGDSAVYLCASSLGGVNTGELFFGEGSRLTVL.

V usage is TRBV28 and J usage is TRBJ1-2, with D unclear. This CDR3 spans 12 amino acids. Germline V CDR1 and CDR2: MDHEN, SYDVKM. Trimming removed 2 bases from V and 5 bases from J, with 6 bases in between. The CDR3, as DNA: TGTGCCAGCAGTTTAATGGGGTATGGCTACACCTTC. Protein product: CASSLMGYGYTF.

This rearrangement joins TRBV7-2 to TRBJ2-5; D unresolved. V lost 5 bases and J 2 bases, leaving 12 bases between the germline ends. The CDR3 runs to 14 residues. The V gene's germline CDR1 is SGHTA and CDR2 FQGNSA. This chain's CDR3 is CASSRMYGQETQYF. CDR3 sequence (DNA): TGTGCCAGCAGCCGCATGTACGGGCAAGAGACCCAGTACTTC.

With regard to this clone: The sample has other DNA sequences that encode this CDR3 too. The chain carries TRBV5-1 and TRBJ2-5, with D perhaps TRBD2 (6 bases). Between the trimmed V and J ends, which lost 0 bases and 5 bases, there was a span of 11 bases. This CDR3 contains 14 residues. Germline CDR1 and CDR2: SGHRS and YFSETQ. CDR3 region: CASSLAGGKETQYF. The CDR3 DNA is TGCGCCAGCAGCTTGGCGGGCGGGAAGGAGACCCAGTACTTC.

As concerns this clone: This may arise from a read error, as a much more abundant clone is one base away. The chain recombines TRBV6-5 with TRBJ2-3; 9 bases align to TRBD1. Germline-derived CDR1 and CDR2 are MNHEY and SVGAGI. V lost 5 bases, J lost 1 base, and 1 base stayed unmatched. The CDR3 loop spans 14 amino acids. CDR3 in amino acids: CASSRTGGTDTQYF. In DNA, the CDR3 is TGTGCCAGCAGTCGGACAGGGGGCACAGATACGCAGTATTTT.

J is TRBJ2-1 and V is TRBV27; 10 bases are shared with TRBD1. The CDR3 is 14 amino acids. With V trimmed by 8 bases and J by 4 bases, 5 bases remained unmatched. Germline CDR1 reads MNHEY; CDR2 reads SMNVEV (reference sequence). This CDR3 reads CASSDRGPYNEQFF. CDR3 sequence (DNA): TGTGCCAGCTCCGACAGGGGGCCATACAATGAGCAGTTCTTC.

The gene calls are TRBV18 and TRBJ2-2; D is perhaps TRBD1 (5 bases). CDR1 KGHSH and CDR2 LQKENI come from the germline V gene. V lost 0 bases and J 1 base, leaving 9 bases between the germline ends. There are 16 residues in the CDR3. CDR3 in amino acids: CASSPPSQGNTGELFF. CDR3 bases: TGTGCCAGCTCACCACCGAGTCAGGGGAACACCGGGGAGCTGTTTTTT.